What follows are 15 T cell receptor beta chains derived from one specimen sequenced in a study of beta chain features in type 1 diabetes. The study, taken as a whole, reports: Patients with Type 1 diabetes showed moderately but significantly shorter TCRB CDR3s in all four CD4+ subsets.

These TCRs' antigens remain unknown. Reverse transcription of all isolated RNA meant that expressed TCRB transcripts were sequenced. Clones were sequenced by immunoSEQ multiplex PCR, and TCRdb holds only the in-frame ones, with some missing. The sample shows 310,000 or so clones, 9.3% of them seen only once. Sequencing was carried out using central memory CD4+ T cells from blood. The receptors here all came from a man aged 25-45 years with type 1 diabetes.

This clone was observed at least ten times. The chain recombines TRBV7-8 with TRBJ1-5, with unresolved D. This CDR3 has 14 residues. CDR1 and CDR2 from the germline V gene are SGHVS and FQNEAQ. V lost 0 bases and J lost 5, with 8 bases in between. The CDR3 nucleotides read TGTGCCAGCAGCTTAGCTGGGGATGATCAGCCCCAGCATTTT. Protein sequence: CASSLAGDDQPQHF.

This clone was seen a few times. The chain couples TRBV4-3 to TRBJ1-4, with a possible D match to TRBD1 (5 bases). Trimming left V 3 bases short and J 5 bases short, with 19 bases between. The CDR3 covers 17 residues. Looked up from germline, CDR1 is LGHNA and CDR2 is YSLEER. CDR3 region: CASSQEGNSRPNEKLFF. The CDR3 DNA reads TGCGCCAGCAGCCAGGAGGGGAACAGCAGACCCAATGAAAAACTGTTTTTT.

This chain connects TRBV27 to TRBJ1-2, with 7 bases aligning to TRBD1. Germline V gene sequence: CDR1 MNHEY, CDR2 SMNVEV (reference sequence). J lost 4 bases, V lost 0 bases, and 8 bases had no gene match. The CDR3 contains 16 residues. Here the CDR3 DNA reads TGTGCCAGCAGTTTATCCTACCGGGACAGCCCCTATGGCTACACCTTC. It is translated as CASSLSYRDSPYGYTF.

This clone has ten or more counts. Different DNA sequences within this sample yield the same CDR3. The chain combines TRBV2 with TRBJ2-7; D ambiguous. The germline CDR1 and CDR2 sequences are SNHLY and FYNNEI. This CDR3 spans 11 amino acids. Between the trimmed V and J ends, which lost 1 base and 3 bases, there was a span of 1 base. CDR3 sequence (DNA): TGTGCCAGCAGTGAAGTCTACGAGCAGTACTTC. This sequence encodes CASSEVYEQYF.

The chain couples TRBV14 to TRBJ1-2; a weak D match, TRBD1 (6 bases). The CDR3 loop spans 15 amino acids. Germline CDR1 reads SGHDN; CDR2 reads FVKESK. Trimming took 4 bases from V and 9 from J, leaving 21 bases between them. In DNA, the CDR3 is TGTGCCAGCAGCCGAGGGGGACGCGGAGCTATGAGCTACACCTTC. Its translation: CASSRGGRGAMSYTF.

J is TRBJ2-2 and V is TRBV7-2; D is perhaps TRBD1 (6 bases). Between the trimmed V and J ends, which lost 1 base and 1 base, there was a span of 10 bases. Germline loops: CDR1 SGHTA, CDR2 FQGNSA. CDR3 size: 16 residues. The CDR3 reads CASSLGPGENTGELFF. The CDR3 coding sequence is TGTGCCAGCAGCTTAGGGCCAGGGGAGAACACCGGGGAGCTGTTTTTT.

This chain connects TRBV5-1 to TRBJ2-5; TRBD1 agrees at 9 bases. Germline-derived CDR1 and CDR2 are SGHRS and YFSETQ. Germline trimming cut 2 bases from V and 2 bases from J; bases unmatched to any gene: 4. CDR3 length: 15 residues. Here the CDR3 reads CASSFTDRGQETQYF. The CDR3 nucleotides read TGCGCCAGCAGCTTTACTGACAGGGGGCAAGAGACCCAGTACTTC. Combining the CDR3 with reference TRBV5-1 and TRBJ2-5 gives the whole variable domain KAGVTQTPRYLIKTRGQQVTLSCSPISGHRSVSWYQQTPGQGLQFLFEYFSETQRNKGNFPGRFSGRQFSNSRSEMNVSTLELGDSALYLCASSFTDRGQETQYFGPGTRLLVL.

This chain uses TRBV7-7 with TRBJ2-2; 8 bases fit TRBD2. The V segment lost 5 bases and the J segment 4 bases; nucleotides outside the gene matches: 6. This CDR3 contains 15 residues. Germline CDR1 is SSHAT and CDR2 is FNYEAQ (reference sequence). CDR3: CASSPGLAGTGELFF. In DNA, the CDR3 is TGTGCCAGCAGCCCCGGACTAGCCGGCACCGGGGAGCTGTTTTTT.

In its sample, this clone was seen a few times. CDR3 sequence (DNA): TGTGCCAGCAGCTTACTCTCATTAGGCAGCACAGATACGCAGTATTTT. It encodes CASSLLSLGSTDTQYF. This chain uses TRBV7-9 with TRBJ2-3; no reliable D call. The CDR3 contains 16 residues. CDR1 and CDR2 from the germline V gene are SEHNR and FQNEAQ (reference sequence). Trimming took 2 bases from V and 0 from J, leaving 12 bases between them.

This clone occurred a few times. At one end, the junction sequence differs from germline, possibly due to a read error. The V gene is TRBV7-2, the J gene TRBJ2-1; D perhaps matches TRBD2 (5 bases). Germline CDR1 and CDR2: SGHTA and FQGNSA. The CDR3 runs 16 residues. CDR3 in amino acids: CASSLALPSFAYEQFF. The CDR3 DNA follows: TGTGCCAGCAGCCTAGCCCTCCCCTCCTTTGCATATGAGCAGTTCTTC.

In this sample, this clone turned up a few times. The chain joins TRBV2 to TRBJ1-1; a weak D match, TRBD1 (6 bases). Germline V gene lookup returns CDR1 SNHLY and CDR2 FYNNEI. This CDR3 is built from 12 residues. V lost 11 bases to trimming and J lost 5 bases, with 15 bases between them. This chain's CDR3 is CAAPRTETEAFF. In DNA form, the CDR3 reads TGTGCCGCCCCTCGGACAGAGACTGAAGCTTTCTTT.

This clone was counted at least ten times. This chain links TRBV19 with TRBJ2-7; 10 nucleotides match TRBD1. Unmatched junction bases numbered 4, after V lost 4 bases and J lost 4 bases. Germline CDR1 LNHDA, CDR2 SQIVND (reference sequence). The CDR3 totals 14 residues. The CDR3 region is CASSTSGQGYEQYF. CDR3 bases: TGTGCCAGTAGTACCTCGGGACAGGGGTACGAGCAGTACTTC.

This clone was seen just once. This chain links TRBV6-5 with TRBJ2-3, with D perhaps assigned TRBD1 or TRBD2 (5 bases each). From germline, CDR1 is MNHEY and CDR2 SVGAGI. The CDR3 has 15 amino acids. Trimming removed 4 bases from V and 2 bases from J, with 13 bases in between. CDR3 region: CASSLWGPDTDTQYF. CDR3 bases: TGTGCCAGCAGTTTGTGGGGACCAGACACAGATACGCAGTATTTT.

The CDR3 reads CAWRRGGPEAFF. DNA for the CDR3: TGTGCCTGGCGGCGAGGGGGCCCTGAAGCTTTCTTT. The chain employs TRBV30 and TRBJ1-1; TRBD1 agrees at 7 bases. Germline V gene data show CDR1 as GTSNPN and CDR2 as SVGIG (reference sequence). The CDR3 runs to 12 residues. Trimming at V came to 5 bases and at J to 6 bases, leaving 6 bases not matched to a gene.

This clone appeared a few times. The chain combines TRBV23-1 with TRBJ1-6; TRBD1 aligns across 7 bases. TRBV23-1 is known as an ORF, though its function is uncertain. Germline trimming cut 0 bases from V and 10 bases from J; bases unmatched to any gene: 12. This CDR3 has 17 amino acids. The CDR3 here is CASSQSRREQGNSPLHF. Here the CDR3 DNA reads TGCGCCAGCAGTCAATCGAGGAGGGAACAGGGGAACTCACCCCTCCACTTT.